Sequencing of this T cell receptor beta chain was carried out in a study of vaccination and CD4 T cells after COVID-19. Study information: The authors gave control cultures a CEFX pool, an HIV-1 Nef pool, or no peptide.

The study sequenced cultured CD4+ T cell DNA using the Oncomine TCR Beta short-read assay. From the PCR reads, TCRdb called clonotypes with MiXCR, one entry per CDR3 protein. This table holds more than 4,500 distinct CDR3 sequences, approximately 35% found once. Indicated treatment: approximately nine-day PBMC culture with coronavirus spike peptide pools or control peptides (ViraFEST assay). Harvesting of the unexposed donor's CD4+ T cells predated the COVID-19 pandemic (2011-2018). Antigen-specific T cells were expanded with peptide pools by ViraFEST, and TCRs were then sequenced. The cultures had half their medium swapped for fresh IL-2 medium on days 3 and 7. Of note for this clonotype: No antigen is known for it.

This CDR3 is 17 amino acids long. Germline V gene sequence: CDR1 SGHRS, CDR2 YFSETQ. Trimming removed 0 bases from V and 1 base from J; junction bases left unmatched: 9. The rearrangement joins TRBV5-1 to TRBJ1-1, with 7 bases lining up with TRBD1. The sequence was obtained from a human donor in good health. Sequencing was done on a sample of CD4+ T cells from blood, cultured in vitro. The CDR3 sequence is CASSLEGRGRQNTEAFF. CDR3 DNA sequence: TGCGCCAGCAGCTTGGAGGGCAGGGGGAGACAGAACACTGAAGCTTTCTTT.